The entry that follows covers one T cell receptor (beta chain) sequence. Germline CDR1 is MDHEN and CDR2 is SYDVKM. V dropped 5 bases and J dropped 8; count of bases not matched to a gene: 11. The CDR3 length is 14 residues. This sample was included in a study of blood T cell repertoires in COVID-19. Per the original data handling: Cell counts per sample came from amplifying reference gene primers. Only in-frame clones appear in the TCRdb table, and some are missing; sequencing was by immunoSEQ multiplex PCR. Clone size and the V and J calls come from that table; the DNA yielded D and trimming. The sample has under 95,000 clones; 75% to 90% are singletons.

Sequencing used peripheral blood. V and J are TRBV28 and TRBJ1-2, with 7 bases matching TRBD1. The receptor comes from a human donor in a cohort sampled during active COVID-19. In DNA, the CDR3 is TGTGCCAGCAGTCCCACAGGGGCTGCAAGGGGCTACACCTTC. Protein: CASSPTGAARGYTF.